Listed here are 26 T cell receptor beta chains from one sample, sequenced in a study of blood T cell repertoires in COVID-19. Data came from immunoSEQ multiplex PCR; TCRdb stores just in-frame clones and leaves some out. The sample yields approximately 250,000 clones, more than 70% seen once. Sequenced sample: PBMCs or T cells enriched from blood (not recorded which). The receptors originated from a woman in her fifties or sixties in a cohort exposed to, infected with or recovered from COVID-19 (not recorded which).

The CDR3 spells CASSPQTGSQPQHF. The CDR3 DNA sequence: TGTGCCAGCTCACCACAGACAGGGAGTCAGCCCCAGCATTTT. The rearrangement joins TRBV18 to TRBJ1-5, with TRBD1 matching 7 bases. V lost 1 base to trimming and J lost 6 bases; unmatched junction nucleotides: 3. Germline V gene sequence: CDR1 KGHSH, CDR2 LQKENI. The length of the CDR3 is 14 residues.

The CDR3, as DNA: TGCGCCAGCAGCTTTACCTCCCCGGCGGGGGTAATCTCTGGGGCCAACGTCCTGACTTTC. Its translation is CASSFTSPAGVISGANVLTF. J is TRBJ2-6 and V is TRBV5-1, with 7 bases matching TRBD2. Germline V lookup: CDR1 SGHRS, CDR2 YFSETQ. V lost 2 bases and J lost 0; bases outside the gene matches: 14. CDR3 length equals 20 residues.

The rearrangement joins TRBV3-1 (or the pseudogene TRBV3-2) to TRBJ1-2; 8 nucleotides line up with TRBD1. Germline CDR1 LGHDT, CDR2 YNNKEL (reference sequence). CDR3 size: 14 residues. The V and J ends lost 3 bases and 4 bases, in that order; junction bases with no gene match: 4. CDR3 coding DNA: TGTGCCAGCAGCCACTTGGACAGGGCCTATGGCTACACCTTC. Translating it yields CASSHLDRAYGYTF.

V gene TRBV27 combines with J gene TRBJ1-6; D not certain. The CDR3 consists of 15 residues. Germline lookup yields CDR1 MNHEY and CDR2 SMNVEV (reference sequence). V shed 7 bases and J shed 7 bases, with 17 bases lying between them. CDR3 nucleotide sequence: TGTGCCAGCACCGGAAAGTGGCGGTTCAATTCACCCCTCCACTTT. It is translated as CASTGKWRFNSPLHF.

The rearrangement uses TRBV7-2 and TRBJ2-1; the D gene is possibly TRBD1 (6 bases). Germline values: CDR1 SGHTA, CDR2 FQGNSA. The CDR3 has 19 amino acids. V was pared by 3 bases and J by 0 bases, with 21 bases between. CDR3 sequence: CASSFRKTTGFSSYNEQFF. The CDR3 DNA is TGTGCCAGCAGCTTCAGGAAAACAACAGGGTTTTCCTCCTACAATGAGCAGTTCTTC.

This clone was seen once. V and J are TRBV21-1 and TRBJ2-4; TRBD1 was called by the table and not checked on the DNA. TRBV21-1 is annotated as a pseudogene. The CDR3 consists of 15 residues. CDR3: CASSKEWDRGDIQYF. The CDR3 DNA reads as TGTGCCAGCAGCAAGGAGTGGGACAGGGGTGACATTCAGTACTTC.

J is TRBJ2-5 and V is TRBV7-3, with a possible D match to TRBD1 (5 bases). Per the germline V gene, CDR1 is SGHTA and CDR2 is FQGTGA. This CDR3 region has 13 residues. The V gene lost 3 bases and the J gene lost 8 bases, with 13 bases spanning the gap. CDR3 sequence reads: CASSFRRDNTQYF. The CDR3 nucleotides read TGTGCCAGCAGCTTTCGCAGGGATAACACCCAGTACTTC. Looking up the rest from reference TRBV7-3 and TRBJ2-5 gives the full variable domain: GAGVSQTPSNKVTEKGKYVELRCDPISGHTALYWYRQSLGQGPEFLIYFQGTGAADDSGLPNDRFFAVRPEGSVSTLKIQRTERGDSAVYLCASSFRRDNTQYFGPGTRLLVL.

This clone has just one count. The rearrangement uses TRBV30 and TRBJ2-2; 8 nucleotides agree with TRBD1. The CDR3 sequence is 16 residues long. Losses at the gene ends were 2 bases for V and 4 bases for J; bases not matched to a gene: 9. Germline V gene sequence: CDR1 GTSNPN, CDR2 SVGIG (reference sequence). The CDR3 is CAWSRLDRGLTGELFF. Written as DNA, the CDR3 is TGTGCCTGGAGTCGGTTAGACAGGGGACTCACCGGGGAGCTGTTTTTT.

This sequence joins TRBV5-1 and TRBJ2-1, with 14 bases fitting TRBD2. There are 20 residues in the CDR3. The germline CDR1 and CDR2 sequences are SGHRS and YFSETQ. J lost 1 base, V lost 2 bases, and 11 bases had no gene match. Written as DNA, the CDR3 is TGCGCCAGCAGCTTCGACCTCGGACTAGCGGGAGGATTGTCCTACAATGAGCAGTTCTTC. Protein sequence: CASSFDLGLAGGLSYNEQFF. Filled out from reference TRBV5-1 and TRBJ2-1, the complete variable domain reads KAGVTQTPRYLIKTRGQQVTLSCSPISGHRSVSWYQQTPGQGLQFLFEYFSETQRNKGNFPGRFSGRQFSNSRSEMNVSTLELGDSALYLCASSFDLGLAGGLSYNEQFFGPGTRLTVL.

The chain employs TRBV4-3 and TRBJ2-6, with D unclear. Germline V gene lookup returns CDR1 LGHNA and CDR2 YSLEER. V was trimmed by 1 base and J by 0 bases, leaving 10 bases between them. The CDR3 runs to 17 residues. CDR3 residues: CASSQVHTVSGANVLTF. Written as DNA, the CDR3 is TGCGCCAGCAGCCAAGTCCATACAGTCTCTGGGGCCAACGTCCTGACTTTC.

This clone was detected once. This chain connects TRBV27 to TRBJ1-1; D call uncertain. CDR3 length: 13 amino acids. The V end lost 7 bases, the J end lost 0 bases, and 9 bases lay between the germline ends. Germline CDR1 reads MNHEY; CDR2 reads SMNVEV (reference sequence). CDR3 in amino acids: CASTSGMNTEAFF. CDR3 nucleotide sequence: TGTGCCAGCACTAGCGGGATGAACACTGAAGCTTTCTTT.

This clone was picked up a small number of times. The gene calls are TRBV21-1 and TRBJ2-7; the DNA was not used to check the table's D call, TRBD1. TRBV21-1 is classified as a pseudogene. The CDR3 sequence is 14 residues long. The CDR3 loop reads CASSKIQGAREQYF. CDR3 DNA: TGTGCCAGCAGCAAAATTCAGGGGGCGCGTGAGCAGTACTTC.

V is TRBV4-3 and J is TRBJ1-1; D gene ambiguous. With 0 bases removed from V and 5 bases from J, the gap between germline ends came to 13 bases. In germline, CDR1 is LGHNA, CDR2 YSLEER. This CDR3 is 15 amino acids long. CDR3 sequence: CASSQERAGWTEAFF. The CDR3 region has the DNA TGCGCCAGCAGCCAAGAGAGGGCGGGATGGACTGAAGCTTTCTTT.

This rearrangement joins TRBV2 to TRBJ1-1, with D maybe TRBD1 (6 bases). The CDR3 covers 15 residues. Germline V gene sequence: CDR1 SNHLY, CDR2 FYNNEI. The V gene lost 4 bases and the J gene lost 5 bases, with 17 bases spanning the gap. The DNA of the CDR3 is TGTGCCAGCAGTGGAGGGGCCGGAAGGGGGACTGAAGCTTTCTTT. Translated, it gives CASSGGAGRGTEAFF.

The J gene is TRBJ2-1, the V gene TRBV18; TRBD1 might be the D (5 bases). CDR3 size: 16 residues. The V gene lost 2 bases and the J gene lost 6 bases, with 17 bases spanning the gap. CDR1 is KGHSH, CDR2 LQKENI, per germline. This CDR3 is CASSPGQGFFSNEQFF. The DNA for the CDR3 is TGTGCCAGCTCACCAGGGCAGGGTTTTTTTAGCAATGAGCAGTTCTTC.

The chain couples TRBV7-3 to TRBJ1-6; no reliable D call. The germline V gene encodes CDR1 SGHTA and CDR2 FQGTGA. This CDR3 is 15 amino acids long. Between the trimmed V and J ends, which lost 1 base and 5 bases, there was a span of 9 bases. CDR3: CASSLRRDNNSPLHF. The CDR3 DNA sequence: TGTGCCAGCAGCTTAAGGAGGGATAATAATTCACCCCTCCACTTT.

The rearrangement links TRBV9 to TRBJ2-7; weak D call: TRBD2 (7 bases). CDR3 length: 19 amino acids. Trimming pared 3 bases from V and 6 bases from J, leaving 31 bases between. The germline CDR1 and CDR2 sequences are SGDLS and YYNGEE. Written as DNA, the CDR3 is TGTGCCAGCAGCGCCTCGACTTCGGGACTAAGGGGGAACGGGGGCGAGCAGTACTTC. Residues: CASSASTSGLRGNGGEQYF.

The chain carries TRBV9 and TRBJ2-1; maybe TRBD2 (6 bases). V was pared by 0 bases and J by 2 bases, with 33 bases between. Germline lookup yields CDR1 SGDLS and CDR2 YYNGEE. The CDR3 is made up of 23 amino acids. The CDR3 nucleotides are TGTGCCAGCAGCGTAGGGGTTTTAAGGGTGGGGGACTCGCGGGGCCGGCCCTACAATGAGCAGTTCTTC. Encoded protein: CASSVGVLRVGDSRGRPYNEQFF.

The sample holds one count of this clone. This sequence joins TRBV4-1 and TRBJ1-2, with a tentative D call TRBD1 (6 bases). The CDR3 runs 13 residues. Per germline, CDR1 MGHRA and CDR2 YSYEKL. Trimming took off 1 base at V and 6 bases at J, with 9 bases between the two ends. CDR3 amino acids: CASSQGGPNGYTF. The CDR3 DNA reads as TGCGCCAGCAGCCAAGGGGGGCCGAATGGCTACACCTTC.

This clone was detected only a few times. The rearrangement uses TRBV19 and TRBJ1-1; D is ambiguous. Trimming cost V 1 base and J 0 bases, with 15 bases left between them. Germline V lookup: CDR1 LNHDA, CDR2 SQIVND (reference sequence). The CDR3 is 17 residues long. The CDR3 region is CASSIGSGREMNTEAFF. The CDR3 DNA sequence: TGTGCCAGTAGTATAGGTTCGGGGAGGGAAATGAACACTGAAGCTTTCTTT.

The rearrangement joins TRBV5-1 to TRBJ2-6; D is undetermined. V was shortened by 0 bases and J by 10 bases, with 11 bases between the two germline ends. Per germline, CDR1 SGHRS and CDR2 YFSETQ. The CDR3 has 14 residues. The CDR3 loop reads CASSLEPGRNVLTF. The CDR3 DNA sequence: TGCGCCAGCAGCTTGGAGCCAGGAAGAAACGTCCTGACTTTC. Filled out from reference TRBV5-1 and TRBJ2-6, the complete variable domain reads KAGVTQTPRYLIKTRGQQVTLSCSPISGHRSVSWYQQTPGQGLQFLFEYFSETQRNKGNFPGRFSGRQFSNSRSEMNVSTLELGDSALYLCASSLEPGRNVLTFGAGSRLTVL.

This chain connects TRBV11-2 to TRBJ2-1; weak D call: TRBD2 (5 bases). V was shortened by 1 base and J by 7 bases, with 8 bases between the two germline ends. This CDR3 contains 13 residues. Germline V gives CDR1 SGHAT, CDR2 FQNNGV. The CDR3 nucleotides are TGTGCCAGCAGCTTAGGAGGGTTTAATGAGCAGTTCTTC. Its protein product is CASSLGGFNEQFF.

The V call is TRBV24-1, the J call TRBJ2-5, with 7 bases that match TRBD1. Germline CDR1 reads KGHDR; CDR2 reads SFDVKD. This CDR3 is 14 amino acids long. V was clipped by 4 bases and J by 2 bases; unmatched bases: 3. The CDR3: CATSEYRGQETQYF. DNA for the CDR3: TGTGCCACCAGTGAATACAGGGGTCAAGAGACCCAGTACTTC.

The CDR3 DNA follows: TGCAGTGCTAGTTGGCCAACAGGGACTGAAGCTTTCTTT. Protein: CSASWPTGTEAFF. The V call is TRBV20-1, the J call TRBJ1-1; D is possibly TRBD1 (6 bases). The CDR3 runs 13 residues. Germline assignment: CDR1 DFQATT and CDR2 SNEGSKA (reference sequence). Trimming pared 3 bases from V and 5 bases from J, leaving 13 bases between.

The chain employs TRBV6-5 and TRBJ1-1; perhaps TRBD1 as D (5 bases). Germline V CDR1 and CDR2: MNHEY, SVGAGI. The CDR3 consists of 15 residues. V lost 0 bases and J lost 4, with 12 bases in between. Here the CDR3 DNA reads TGTGCCAGCAGTTACTCAGTAGGGGCGGTCACTGAAGCTTTCTTT. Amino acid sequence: CASSYSVGAVTEAFF.

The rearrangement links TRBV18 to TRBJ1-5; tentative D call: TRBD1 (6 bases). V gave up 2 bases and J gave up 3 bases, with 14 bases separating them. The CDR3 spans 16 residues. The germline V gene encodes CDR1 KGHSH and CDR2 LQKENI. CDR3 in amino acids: CASSPSGQRDNQPQHF. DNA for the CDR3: TGTGCCAGCTCACCAAGTGGACAGCGAGACAATCAGCCCCAGCATTTT.